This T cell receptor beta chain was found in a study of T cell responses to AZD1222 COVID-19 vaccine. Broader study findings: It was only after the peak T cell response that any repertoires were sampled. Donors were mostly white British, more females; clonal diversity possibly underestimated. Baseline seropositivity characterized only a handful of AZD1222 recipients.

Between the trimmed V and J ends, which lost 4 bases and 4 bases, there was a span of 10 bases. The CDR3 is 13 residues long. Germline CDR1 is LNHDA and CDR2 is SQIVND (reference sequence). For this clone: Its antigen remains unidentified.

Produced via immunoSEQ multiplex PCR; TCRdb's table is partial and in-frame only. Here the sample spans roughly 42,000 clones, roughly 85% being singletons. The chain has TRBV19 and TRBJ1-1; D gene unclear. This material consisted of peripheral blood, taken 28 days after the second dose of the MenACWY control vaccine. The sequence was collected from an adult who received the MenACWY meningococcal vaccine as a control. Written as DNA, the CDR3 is TGTGCCAGTAGTAGCGGCGGTCTCACTGAAGCTTTCTTT. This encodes CASSSGGLTEAFF.